This is a list of T cell receptor beta chains from one sample in a study of T-cell memory formation after mild COVID-19. TCRdb itself ran the 5' RACE reads through MiXCR, one entry per CDR3 protein. The data contain about 350,000 distinct CDR3 sequences, 25% to 30% of them singletons. The sequencing input was PBMCs or a T cell subset sorted from them (not recorded which). The receptors here all came from an adult woman who had mild COVID-19 (a few samples of this study predate the infection). Cell type and time point are not known. The CDR3 runs from the conserved cysteine through the conserved F or W. Each record gives: clone size, J gene, D gene, V gene, CDR3 protein, CDR3 DNA. The D gene is left open where the match is weak. Clone sizes are given selectively: once, few, many, or a class where the clone is expanded.

few | TRBJ2-5 | TRBD2 | TRBV4-2 | CASQEGTSGSETQYF | TGTGCCAGCCAAGAGGGGACTAGCGGGTCTGAGACCCAGTACTTC
- | TRBJ1-1 | - | TRBV5-1 | CASSRLGNSNTEAFF | TGCGCCAGCAGCCGCCTTGGAAACTCGAACACTGAAGCTTTCTTT
- | TRBJ2-6 | - | TRBV5-1 | CASSLAMGAGANVLTF | TGCGCCAGCAGCTTGGCCATGGGTGCTGGGGCCAACGTCCTGACTTTC
- | TRBJ2-2 | - | TRBV6-2/TRBV6-3 | CASSPIVAERNTGELFF | TGTGCCAGCAGCCCGATAGTAGCGGAGCGGAACACCGGGGAGCTGTTTTTT
- | TRBJ1-1 | - | TRBV4-3 | CASSHAGGARNTEAFF | TGCGCCAGCAGCCATGCGGGGGGCGCAAGGAACACTGAAGCTTTCTTT
- | TRBJ2-7 | TRBD1 | TRBV25-1 | CASSARDRGRGRSYEQYF | TGTGCCAGCAGTGCACGGGACAGGGGGCGCGGTCGCTCCTACGAGCAGTACTTC
- | TRBJ2-3 | TRBD1 | TRBV12-3/TRBV12-4 | CASRGQGTDTQYF | TGTGCCAGCAGGGGACAGGGCACAGATACGCAGTATTTT
- | TRBJ2-1 | - | TRBV6-2/TRBV6-3 | CASSHIKGPYNEQFF | TGTGCCAGCAGTCACATTAAGGGCCCCTACAATGAGCAGTTCTTC
few | TRBJ2-5 | - | TRBV3-1 | CASSQVPGGAETQYF | TGTGCCAGCAGCCAAGTCCCTGGGGGGGCAGAGACCCAGTACTTC
- | TRBJ2-1 | - | TRBV12-3/TRBV12-4 | CASRGGGNEQFF | TGTGCCAGCAGAGGGGGAGGGAATGAGCAGTTCTTC